This T cell receptor (beta chain) was recorded in a study of blood T cell repertoires in COVID-19. Study-wide context: The United States, Italy and Spain provided the acute and convalescent COVID-19 samples.

This CDR3 comprises 11 residues. The V end lost 0 bases, the J end lost 3 bases, and 3 bases lay between the germline ends. Germline V gene lookup returns CDR1 GTSNPN and CDR2 SVGIG (reference sequence). Sequenced by immunoSEQ multiplex PCR; TCRdb stores in-frame clones only, minus some. This sample carries under 75,000 clones, 75% to 80% of them seen once, and the ten largest clones take around half. The chain employs TRBV30 and TRBJ2-7, with D uncertain. The sample comprised peripheral blood. This TCR was sampled from a woman aged 80 or over with acute or convalescent COVID-19. For the CDR3, the DNA is TGTGCCTGGAGTGTGAGCTACGAGCAGTACTTC. It yields the protein CAWSVSYEQYF. Full variable domain (outside the CDR3, taken from reference TRBV30 and TRBJ2-7): SQTIHQWPATLVQPVGSPLSLECTVEGTSNPNLYWYRQAAGRGLQLLFYSVGIGQISSEVPQNLSASRPQDRQFILSSKKLLLSDSGFYLCAWSVSYEQYFGPGTRLTVT.